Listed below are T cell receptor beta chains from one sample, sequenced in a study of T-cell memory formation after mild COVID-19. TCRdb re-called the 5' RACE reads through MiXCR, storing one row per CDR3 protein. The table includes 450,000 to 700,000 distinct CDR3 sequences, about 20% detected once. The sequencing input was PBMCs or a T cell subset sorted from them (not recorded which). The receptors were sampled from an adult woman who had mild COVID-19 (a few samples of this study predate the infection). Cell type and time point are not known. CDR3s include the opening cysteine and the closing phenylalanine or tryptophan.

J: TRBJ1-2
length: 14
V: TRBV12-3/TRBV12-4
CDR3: CASTRASLTWGYTF

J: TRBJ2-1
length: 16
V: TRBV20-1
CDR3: CSARMLAGTHYNEQFF

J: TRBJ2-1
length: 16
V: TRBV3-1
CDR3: CASSERTSGTYNEQFF

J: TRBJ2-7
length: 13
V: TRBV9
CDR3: CASNVGQGDEQYF

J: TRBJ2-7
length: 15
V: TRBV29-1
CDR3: CSASLRGQGVYEQYF

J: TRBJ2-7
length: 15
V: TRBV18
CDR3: CASSLPGGLVYEQYF

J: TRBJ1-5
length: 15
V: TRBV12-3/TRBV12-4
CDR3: CASSLRGNSPQPQHF

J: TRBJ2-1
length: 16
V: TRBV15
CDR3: CATSNHGGPIGNEQFF

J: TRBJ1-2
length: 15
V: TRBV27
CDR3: CASSLTQGGNYGYTF

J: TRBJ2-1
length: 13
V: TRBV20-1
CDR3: CSANGDPSYEQFF